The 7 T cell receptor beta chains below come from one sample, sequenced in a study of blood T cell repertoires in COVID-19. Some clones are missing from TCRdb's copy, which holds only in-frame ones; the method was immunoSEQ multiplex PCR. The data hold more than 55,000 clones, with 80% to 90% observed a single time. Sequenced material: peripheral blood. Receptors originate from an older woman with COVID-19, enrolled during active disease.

Written as DNA, the CDR3 is TGTGCCAGCAGCCAAGTAGTAAACACTGAAGCTTTCTTT. It translates to CASSQVVNTEAFF. This rearrangement joins TRBV3-1 (or the pseudogene TRBV3-2) to TRBJ1-1; D unclear. The V and J ends lost 1 base and 2 bases respectively, with 5 bases between them. The CDR3 spans 13 residues. The V gene's germline CDR1 is LGHDT and CDR2 YNNKEL (reference sequence).

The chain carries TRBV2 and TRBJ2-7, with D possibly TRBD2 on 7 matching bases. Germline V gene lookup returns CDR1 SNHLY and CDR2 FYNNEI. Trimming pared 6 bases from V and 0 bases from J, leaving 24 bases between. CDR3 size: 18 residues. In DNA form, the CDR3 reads TGTGCCAGCAGGAACCGACAGGCGCTAGCGGCCAGCTCCTACGAGCAGTACTTC. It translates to CASRNRQALAASSYEQYF.

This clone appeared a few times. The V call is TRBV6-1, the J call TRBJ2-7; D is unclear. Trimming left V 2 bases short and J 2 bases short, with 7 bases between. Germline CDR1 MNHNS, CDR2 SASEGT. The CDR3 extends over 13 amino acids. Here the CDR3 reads CASSEHPTYEQYF. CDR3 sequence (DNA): TGTGCCAGCAGTGAACATCCCACCTACGAGCAGTACTTC.

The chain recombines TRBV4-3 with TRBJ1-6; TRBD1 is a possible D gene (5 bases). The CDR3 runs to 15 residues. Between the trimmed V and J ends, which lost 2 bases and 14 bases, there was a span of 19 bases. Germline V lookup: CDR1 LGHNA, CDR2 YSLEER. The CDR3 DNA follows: TGCGCCAGCAGCCAAAGGCCAGATTCTCGGGGGTCCCTCCACTTT. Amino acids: CASSQRPDSRGSLHF.

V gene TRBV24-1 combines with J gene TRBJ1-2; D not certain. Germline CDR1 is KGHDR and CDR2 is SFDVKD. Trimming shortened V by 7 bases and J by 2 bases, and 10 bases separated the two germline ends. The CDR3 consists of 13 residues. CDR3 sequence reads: CATSMQANYGYTF. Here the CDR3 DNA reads TGTGCCACCAGCATGCAGGCGAACTATGGCTACACCTTC.

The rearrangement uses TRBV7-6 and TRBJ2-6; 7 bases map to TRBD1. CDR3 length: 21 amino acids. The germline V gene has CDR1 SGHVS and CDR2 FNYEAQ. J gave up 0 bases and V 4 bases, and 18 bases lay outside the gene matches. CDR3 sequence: CASSSSPLQGRPSSGANVLTF. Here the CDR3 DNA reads TGTGCCAGCAGCTCCAGCCCCTTACAGGGGCGCCCCAGCTCTGGGGCCAACGTCCTGACTTTC.

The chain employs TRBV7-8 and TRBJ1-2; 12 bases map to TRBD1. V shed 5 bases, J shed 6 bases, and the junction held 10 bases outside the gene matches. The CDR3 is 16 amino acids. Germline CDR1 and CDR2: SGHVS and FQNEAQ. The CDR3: CASSAGQGAQRDGYTF. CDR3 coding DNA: TGTGCCAGCAGCGCGGGACAGGGGGCTCAAAGGGATGGCTACACCTTC.